This T cell receptor (beta chain) was observed in a study of CD8 T cells in Susac syndrome. CD8+ and CD4+ T cells from blood underwent TCR beta sequencing, which was carried out in a high-throughput format. The patients serving as multiple sclerosis controls were treatment-naive. They had stable or active relapsing-remitting disease and fulfilled revised McDonald criteria. Random hexamers were used to reverse transcribe about 0.5 to 1 ug of RNA. The TCR beta CDR3 was amplified by immunoSEQ multiplex PCR across 54 Vbeta, 13 Jbeta. MiXCR, run by TCRdb on the immunoSEQ multiplex PCR reads, gives a single entry per CDR3 protein. The sample shows some 130,000 distinct CDR3 sequences, roughly 94% of them seen only once. This receptor was obtained from a human donor with multiple sclerosis. Specimen: CD4+ T cells from PBMCs.

The CDR3 DNA reads TGTGCCACCAGCATCACTCGACCGGGACTAGCGGGGGGGTTTAATACGCAGTATTTT. Amino acid sequence: CATSITRPGLAGGFNTQYF. The gene calls are TRBV15 and TRBJ2-3; 16 bases map to TRBD2. J was trimmed by 7 bases and V by 4 bases; bases with no gene match: 14. Germline CDR1 LNHNV, CDR2 YYDKDF (reference sequence). The CDR3 covers 19 residues.